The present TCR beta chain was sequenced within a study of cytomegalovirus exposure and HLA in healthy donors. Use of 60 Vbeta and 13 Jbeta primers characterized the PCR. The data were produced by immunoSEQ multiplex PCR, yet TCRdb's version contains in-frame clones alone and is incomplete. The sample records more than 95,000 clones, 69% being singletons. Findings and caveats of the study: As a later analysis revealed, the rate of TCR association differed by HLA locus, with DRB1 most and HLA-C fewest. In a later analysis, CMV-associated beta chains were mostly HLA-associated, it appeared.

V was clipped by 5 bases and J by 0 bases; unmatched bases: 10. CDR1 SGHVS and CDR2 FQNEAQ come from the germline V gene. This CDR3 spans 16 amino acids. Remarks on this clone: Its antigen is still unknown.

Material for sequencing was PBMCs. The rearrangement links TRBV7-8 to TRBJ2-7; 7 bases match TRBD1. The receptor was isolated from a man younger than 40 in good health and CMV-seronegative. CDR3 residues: CASSPVGTASSYEQYF. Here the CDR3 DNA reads TGTGCCAGCAGCCCCGTTGGGACAGCCTCCTCCTACGAGCAGTACTTC.